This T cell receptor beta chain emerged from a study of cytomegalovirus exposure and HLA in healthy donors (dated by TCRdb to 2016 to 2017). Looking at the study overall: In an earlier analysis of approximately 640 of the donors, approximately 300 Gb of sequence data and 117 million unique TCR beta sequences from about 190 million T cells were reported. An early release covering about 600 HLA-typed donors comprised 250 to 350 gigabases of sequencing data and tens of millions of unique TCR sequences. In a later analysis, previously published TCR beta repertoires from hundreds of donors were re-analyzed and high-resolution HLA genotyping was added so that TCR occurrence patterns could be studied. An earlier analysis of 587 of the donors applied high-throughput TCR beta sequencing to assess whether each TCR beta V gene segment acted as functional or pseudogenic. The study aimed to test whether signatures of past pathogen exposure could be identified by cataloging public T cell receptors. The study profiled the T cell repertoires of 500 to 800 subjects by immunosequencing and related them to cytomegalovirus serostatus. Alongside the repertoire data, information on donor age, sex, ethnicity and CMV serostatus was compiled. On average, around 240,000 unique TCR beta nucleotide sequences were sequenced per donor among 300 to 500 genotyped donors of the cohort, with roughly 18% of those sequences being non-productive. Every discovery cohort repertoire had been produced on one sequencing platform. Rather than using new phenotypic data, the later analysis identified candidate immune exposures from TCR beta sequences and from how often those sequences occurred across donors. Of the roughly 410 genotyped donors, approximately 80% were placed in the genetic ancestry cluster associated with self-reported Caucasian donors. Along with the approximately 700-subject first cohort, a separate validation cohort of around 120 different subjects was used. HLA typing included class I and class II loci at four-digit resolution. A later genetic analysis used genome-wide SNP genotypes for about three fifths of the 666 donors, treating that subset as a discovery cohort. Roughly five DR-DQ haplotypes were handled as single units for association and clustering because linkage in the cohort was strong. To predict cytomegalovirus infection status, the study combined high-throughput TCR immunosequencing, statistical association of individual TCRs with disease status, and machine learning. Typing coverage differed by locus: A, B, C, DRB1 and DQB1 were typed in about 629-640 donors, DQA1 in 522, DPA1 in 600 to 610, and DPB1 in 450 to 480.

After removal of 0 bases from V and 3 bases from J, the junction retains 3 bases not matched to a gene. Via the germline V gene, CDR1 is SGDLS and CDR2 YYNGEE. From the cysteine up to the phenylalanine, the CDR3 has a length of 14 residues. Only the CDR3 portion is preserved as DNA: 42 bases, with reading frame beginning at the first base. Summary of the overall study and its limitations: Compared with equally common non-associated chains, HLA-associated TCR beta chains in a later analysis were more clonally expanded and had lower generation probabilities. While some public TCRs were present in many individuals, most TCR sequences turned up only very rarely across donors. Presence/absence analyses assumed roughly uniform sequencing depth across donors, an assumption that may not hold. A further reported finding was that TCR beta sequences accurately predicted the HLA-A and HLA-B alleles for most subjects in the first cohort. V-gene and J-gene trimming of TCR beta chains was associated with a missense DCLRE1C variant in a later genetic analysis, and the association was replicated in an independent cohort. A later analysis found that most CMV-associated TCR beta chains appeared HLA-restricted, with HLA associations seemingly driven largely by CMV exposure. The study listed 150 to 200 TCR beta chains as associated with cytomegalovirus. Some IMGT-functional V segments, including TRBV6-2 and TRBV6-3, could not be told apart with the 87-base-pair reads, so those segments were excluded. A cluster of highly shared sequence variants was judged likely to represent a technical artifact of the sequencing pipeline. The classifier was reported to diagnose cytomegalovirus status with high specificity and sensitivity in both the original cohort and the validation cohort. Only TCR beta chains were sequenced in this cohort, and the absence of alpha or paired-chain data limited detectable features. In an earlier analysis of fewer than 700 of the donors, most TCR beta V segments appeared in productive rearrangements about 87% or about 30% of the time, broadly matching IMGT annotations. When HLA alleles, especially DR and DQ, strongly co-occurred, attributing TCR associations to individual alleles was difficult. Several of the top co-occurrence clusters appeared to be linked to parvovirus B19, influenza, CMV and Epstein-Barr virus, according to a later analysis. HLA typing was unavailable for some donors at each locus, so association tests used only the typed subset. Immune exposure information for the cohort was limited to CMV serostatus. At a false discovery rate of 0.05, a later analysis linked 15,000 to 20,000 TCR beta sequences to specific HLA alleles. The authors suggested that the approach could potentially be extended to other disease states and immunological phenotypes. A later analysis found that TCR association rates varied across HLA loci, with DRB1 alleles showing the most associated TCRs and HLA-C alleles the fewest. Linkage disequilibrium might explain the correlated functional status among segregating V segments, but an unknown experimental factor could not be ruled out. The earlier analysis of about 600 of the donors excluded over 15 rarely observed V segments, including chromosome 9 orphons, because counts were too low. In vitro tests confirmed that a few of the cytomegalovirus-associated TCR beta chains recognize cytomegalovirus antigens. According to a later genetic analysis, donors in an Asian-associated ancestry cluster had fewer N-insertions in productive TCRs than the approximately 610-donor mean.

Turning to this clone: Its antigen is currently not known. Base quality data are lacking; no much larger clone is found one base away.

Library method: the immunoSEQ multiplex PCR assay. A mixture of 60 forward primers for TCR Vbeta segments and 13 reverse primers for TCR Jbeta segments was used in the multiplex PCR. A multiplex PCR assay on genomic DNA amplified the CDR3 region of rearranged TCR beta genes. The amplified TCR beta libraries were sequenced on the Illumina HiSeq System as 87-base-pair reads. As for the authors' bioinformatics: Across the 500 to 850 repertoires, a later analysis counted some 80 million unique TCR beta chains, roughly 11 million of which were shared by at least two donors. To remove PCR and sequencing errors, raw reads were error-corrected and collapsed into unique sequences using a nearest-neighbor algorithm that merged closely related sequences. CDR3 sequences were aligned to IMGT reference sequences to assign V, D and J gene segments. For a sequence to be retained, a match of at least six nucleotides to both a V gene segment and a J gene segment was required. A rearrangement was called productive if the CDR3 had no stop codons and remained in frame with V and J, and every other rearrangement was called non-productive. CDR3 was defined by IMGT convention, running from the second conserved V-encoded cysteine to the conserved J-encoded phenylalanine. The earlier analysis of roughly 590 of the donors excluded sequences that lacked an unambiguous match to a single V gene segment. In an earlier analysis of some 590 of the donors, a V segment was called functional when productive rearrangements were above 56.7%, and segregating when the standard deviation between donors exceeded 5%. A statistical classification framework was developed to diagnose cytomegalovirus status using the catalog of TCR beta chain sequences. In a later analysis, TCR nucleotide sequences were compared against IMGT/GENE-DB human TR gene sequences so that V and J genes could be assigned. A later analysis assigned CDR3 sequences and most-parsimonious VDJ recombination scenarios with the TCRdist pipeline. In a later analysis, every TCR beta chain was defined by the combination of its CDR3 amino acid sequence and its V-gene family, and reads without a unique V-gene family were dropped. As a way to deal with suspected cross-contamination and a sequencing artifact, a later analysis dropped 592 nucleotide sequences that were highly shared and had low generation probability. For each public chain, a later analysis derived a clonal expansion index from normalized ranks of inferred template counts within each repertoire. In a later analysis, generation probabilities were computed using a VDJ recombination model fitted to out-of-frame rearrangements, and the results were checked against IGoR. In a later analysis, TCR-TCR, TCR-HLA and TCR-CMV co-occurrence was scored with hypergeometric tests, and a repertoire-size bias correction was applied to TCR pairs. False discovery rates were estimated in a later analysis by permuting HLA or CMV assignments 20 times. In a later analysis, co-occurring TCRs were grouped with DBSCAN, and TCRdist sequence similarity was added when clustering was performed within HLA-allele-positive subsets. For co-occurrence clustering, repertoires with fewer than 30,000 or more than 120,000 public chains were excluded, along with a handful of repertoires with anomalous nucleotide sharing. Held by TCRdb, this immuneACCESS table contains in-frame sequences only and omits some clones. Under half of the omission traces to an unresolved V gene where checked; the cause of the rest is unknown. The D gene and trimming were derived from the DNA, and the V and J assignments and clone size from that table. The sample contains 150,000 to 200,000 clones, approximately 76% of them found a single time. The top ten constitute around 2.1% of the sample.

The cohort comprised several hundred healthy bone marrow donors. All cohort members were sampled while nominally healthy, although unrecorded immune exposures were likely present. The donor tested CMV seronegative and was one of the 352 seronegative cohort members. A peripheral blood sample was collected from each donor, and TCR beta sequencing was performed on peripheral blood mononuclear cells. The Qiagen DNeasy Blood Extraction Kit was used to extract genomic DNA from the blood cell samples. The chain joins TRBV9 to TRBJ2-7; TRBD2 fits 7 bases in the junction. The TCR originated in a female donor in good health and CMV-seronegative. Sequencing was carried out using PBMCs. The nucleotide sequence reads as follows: TGTGCCAGCAGCGTAGCTAGCGGCGGCTACGAGCAGTACTTC. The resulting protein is CASSVASGGYEQYF.